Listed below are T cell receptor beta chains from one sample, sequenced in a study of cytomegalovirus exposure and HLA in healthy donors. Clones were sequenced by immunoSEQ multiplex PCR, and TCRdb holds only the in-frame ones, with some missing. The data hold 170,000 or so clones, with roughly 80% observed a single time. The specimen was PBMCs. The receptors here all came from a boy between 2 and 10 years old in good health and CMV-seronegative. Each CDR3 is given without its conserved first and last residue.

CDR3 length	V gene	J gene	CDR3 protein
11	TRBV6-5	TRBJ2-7	ASSKGSFREQY
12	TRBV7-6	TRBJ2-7	ASSLDGGSYEQY
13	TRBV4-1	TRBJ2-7	ASSQEGGLAYEQY
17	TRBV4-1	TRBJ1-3	ASSLERGSGSPEGNTIY
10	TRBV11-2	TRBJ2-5	ASSLIVETQY
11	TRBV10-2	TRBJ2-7	ASGGTVFYEQY
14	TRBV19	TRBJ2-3	ASSIVEREDKDTQY
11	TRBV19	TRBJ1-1	ASSIRVATEAF
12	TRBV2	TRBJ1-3	ASNFEGAGNTIY
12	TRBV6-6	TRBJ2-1	ASSYLGVDNEQF
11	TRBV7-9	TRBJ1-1	ASSSRHNTEAF
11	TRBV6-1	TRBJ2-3	ASTASGTDTQY
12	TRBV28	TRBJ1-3	ASRMRSSGNTIY
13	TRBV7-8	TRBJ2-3	ASSLSGLNTDTQY
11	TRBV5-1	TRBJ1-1	ASKVEAGQRAF
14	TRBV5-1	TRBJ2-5	ASSLTSGRAGETQY
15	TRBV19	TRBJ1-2	ASSTLNPGQGARGYT
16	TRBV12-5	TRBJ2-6	ASGLAGQLISGANVLT
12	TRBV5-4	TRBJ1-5	ASSFGTGNQPQH
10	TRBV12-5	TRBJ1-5	ASGLARQPQH
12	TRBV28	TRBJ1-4	ASSPDRDNEKLF
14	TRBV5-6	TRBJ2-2	ASSEKLRGNTGELF
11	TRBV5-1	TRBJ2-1	ASRLRGDGEQF
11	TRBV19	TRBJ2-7	ASSIRQPYEQY
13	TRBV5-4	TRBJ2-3	ASSFRDRGTDTQY
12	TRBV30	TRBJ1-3	ASSRGPSGNTIY
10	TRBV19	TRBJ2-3	ASRGGTDTQY
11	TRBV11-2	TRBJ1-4	ASSLGHGEKLF
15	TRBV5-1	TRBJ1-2	ASSKDITGAANYGYT
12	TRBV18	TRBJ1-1	ASSPQGADTEAF
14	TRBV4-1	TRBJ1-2	ASSQHDRAGNYGYT
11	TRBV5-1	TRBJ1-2	ASSLNGPLGYT
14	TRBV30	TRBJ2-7	AWSVRLAGLSYEQY
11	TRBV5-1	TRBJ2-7	ASSSTGIHEQY
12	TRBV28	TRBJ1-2	ASSLPRGPVGYT
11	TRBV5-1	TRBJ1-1	ASSTWRGTEAF
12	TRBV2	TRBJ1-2	ASRGTGGNYGYT
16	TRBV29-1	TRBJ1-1	SVAGGDPGFDLNTEAF
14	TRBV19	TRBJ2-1	ASSSLAGVRHNEQF
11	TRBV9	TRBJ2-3	ASSVRSGNTQY
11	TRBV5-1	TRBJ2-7	ASSWDLTYEQY
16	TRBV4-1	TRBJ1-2	ASSPREGRQWGWLGYT
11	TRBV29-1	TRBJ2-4	SVVQDRVNIQY
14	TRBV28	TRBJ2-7	ASTWSGTRRGVEQY
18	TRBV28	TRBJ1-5	ASSLRNLRGRPYSNQPQH
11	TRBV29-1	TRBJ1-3	SVPDLSGNTIY
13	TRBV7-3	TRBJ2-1	ASSLTFSRYNEQF
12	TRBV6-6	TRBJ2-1	ASSSRTGGYEQF
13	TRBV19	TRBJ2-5	ASSIVGGGGETQY
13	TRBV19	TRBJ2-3	ASRDRTSGTDTQY
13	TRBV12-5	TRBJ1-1	ASGLWRAENTEAF
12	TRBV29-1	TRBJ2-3	SAAGVLYTDTQY
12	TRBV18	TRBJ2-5	ASSQQMKQETQY
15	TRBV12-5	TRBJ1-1	ASGLVRSQGVNTEAF
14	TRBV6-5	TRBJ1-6	ASSSQGRTVNSPLH